These T cell receptor beta chains were read from a single sample in a study of blood T cell repertoires in COVID-19. Sequencing was performed with immunoSEQ multiplex PCR; in TCRdb, only in-frame clones are kept and a portion is missing. Counted here are approximately 220,000 clones, approximately 92% occurring once; the ten biggest clones make up roughly 3.7%. Sequenced: PBMCs or T cells enriched from blood (not recorded which). Receptors originate from a woman younger than 30 in a cohort exposed to, infected with or recovered from COVID-19 (not recorded which). CDR3s include the opening cysteine and the closing phenylalanine or tryptophan. Each record gives: clone size, V gene, J gene, D gene, CDR3 protein, CDR3 DNA. The D gene is left open where the match is weak. Only part of the rows carry a size: once, few, many, or a class if the clone is expanded.

clone size: .
V gene: TRBV7-9
J gene: TRBJ1-1
D gene: TRBD1
CDR3 protein: CASSSRQGITEAFF
CDR3 DNA: TGTGCCAGCAGCTCGCGACAGGGGATAACTGAAGCTTTCTTT

clone size: .
V gene: TRBV3-1/TRBV3-2
J gene: TRBJ1-5
D gene: TRBD1
CDR3 protein: CASSQKGGPGLPQHF
CDR3 DNA: TGTGCCAGCAGCCAAAAAGGGGGCCCGGGGTTGCCCCAGCATTTT

clone size: .
V gene: TRBV5-1
J gene: TRBJ1-2
D gene: TRBD1
CDR3 protein: CASSRNPGGADYGYTF
CDR3 DNA: TGCGCCAGCAGCAGGAATCCAGGGGGCGCGGACTATGGCTACACCTTC

clone size: .
V gene: TRBV7-2
J gene: TRBJ2-6
D gene: .
CDR3 protein: CASSPQVAGANVLTF
CDR3 DNA: TGTGCCAGCAGCCCCCAGGTAGCTGGGGCCAACGTCCTGACTTTC

clone size: .
V gene: TRBV11-3
J gene: TRBJ2-5
D gene: .
CDR3 protein: CASSQDLPETQYF
CDR3 DNA: TGTGCCAGCAGCCAGGACTTACCAGAGACCCAGTACTTC

clone size: .
V gene: TRBV5-1
J gene: TRBJ2-7
D gene: TRBD1
CDR3 protein: CASSLKIRDRDSYEQYF
CDR3 DNA: TGCGCCAGCAGCCTGAAGATCCGGGACAGGGATTCCTACGAGCAGTACTTC

clone size: once
V gene: TRBV10-3
J gene: TRBJ2-5
D gene: TRBD1
CDR3 protein: CAISDSGQGGETQYF
CDR3 DNA: TGTGCCATCAGTGACTCGGGACAGGGAGGAGAGACCCAGTACTTC

clone size: .
V gene: TRBV12-3/TRBV12-4
J gene: TRBJ2-7
D gene: .
CDR3 protein: CASSAQYEQYF
CDR3 DNA: TGTGCCAGCAGTGCCCAGTACGAGCAGTACTTC

clone size: .
V gene: TRBV7-3
J gene: TRBJ2-3
D gene: TRBD2
CDR3 protein: CASSPLAGGSTDTQYF
CDR3 DNA: TGTGCCAGCAGCCCCTTAGCGGGAGGAAGCACAGATACGCAGTATTTT

clone size: .
V gene: TRBV9
J gene: TRBJ1-4
D gene: .
CDR3 protein: CASSVGQGSREKLFF
CDR3 DNA: TGTGCCAGCAGCGTAGGGCAGGGGAGCCGAGAAAAACTGTTTTTT

clone size: once
V gene: TRBV19
J gene: TRBJ2-7
D gene: TRBD1
CDR3 protein: CASSTGTGPYEQYF
CDR3 DNA: TGTGCCAGTAGTACCGGGACAGGGCCCTACGAGCAGTACTTC

clone size: .
V gene: TRBV30
J gene: TRBJ2-1
D gene: TRBD2
CDR3 protein: CAWSVAGAPAHGNEQFF
CDR3 DNA: TGTGCCTGGAGTGTAGCGGGAGCGCCCGCACACGGGAATGAGCAGTTCTTC

clone size: .
V gene: TRBV9
J gene: TRBJ1-6
D gene: TRBD1
CDR3 protein: CASSVRTGDNSPLHF
CDR3 DNA: TGTGCCAGCAGCGTTAGGACAGGGGATAATTCACCCCTCCACTTT